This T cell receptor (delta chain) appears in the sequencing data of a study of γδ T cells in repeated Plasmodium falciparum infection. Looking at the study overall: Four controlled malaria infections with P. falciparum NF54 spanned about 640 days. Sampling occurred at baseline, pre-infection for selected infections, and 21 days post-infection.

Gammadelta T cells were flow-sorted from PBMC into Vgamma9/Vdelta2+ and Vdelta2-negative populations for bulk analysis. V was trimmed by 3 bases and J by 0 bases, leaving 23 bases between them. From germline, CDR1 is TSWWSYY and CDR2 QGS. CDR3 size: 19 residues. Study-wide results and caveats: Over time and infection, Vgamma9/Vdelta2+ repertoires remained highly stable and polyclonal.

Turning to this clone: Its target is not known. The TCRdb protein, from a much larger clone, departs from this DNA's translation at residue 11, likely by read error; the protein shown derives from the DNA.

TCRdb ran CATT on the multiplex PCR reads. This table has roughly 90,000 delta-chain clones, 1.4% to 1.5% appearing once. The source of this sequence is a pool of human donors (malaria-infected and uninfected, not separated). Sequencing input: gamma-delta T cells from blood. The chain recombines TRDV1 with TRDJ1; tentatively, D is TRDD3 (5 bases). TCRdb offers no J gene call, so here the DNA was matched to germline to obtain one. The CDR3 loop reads CALGDLYHYREGYTDKLIF. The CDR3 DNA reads TGTGCTCTTGGGGACCTCTACCACTACCGTGAGGGATACACCGATAAACTCATCTTT.